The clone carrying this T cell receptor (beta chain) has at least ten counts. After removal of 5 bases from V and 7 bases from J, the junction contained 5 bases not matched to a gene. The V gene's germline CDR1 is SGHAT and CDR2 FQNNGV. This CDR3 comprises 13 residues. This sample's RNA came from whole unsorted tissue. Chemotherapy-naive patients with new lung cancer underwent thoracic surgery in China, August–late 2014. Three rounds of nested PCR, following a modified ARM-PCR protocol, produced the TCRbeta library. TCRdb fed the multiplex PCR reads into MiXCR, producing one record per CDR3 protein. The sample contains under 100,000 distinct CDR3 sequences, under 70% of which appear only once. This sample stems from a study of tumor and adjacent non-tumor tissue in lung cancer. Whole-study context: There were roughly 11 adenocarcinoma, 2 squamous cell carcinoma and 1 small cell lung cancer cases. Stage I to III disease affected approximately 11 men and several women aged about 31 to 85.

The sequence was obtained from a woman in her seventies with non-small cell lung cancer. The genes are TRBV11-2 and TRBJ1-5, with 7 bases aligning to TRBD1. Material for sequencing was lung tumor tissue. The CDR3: CASSRTGGQPQHF. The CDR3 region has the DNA TGTGCCAGCAGCCGGACAGGCGGACAGCCCCAGCATTTT. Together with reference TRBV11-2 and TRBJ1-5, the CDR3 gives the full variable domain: EAGVAQSPRYKIIEKRQSVAFWCNPISGHATLYWYQQILGQGPKLLIQFQNNGVVDDSQLPKDRFSAERLKGVDSTLKIQPAKLEDSAVYLCASSRTGGQPQHFGDGTRLSIL.